Listed below are T cell receptor beta chains from one sample, sequenced in a study of control samples from healthy donors and cancer patients. Some clones are missing from TCRdb's copy, which holds only in-frame ones; the method was immunoSEQ multiplex PCR. The table includes about 110,000 clones, 90% detected once. Sequencing was performed on blood. Every receptor here comes from a human donor in good health. The donor label of this sample is uncertain. Each CDR3 is given with its conserved first and last residue. The order of the fields is V gene, CDR3 protein.

>TRBV7-8
CASSTTGGGEQYF
>TRBV6-5
CASTPPDQRREAFF
>TRBV19
CASSIFRGGNQPQHF
>TRBV11-1
CASSLVGVSTDTQYF
>TRBV5-1
CASSLEGQGYEQYF
>TRBV3-1/TRBV3-2
CASSPLSGNEQYF
>TRBV12-3/TRBV12-4
CASSLGTPEAFF
>TRBV29-1
CSVVGQGRGAETQYF
>TRBV2
CASSRDRGQENIQYF
>TRBV6-5
CASTPRRDGYTF
>TRBV6-5
CASSSTSQTGELFF
>TRBV3-1/TRBV3-2
CASSRVGATEAFF
>TRBV28
CASRDQGLYQPQHF
>TRBV7-9
CASAPARTPAYEQYF
>TRBV6-6
CASSYRTGEKLFF
>TRBV6-5
CASSQRPGQLEKLFF
>TRBV6-1
CASSDGWNTGELFF
>TRBV18
CASSPSAGGTYGYTF
>TRBV19
CASRTGQPNEKLFF
>TRBV19
CASGDRERTEAFF
>TRBV5-1
CASKTGQVLSEAFF
>TRBV2
CASRTEGEKLFF
>TRBV27
CASSRPDFNSPLHF
>TRBV28
CASSPLGWTGDEKLFF
>TRBV7-6
CASSLNEAPHNEQFF
>TRBV10-1
CASSETGAGELFF
>TRBV7-2
CASSLGGNSPLHF
>TRBV7-8
CASSRLRPTSGANVLTF
>TRBV2
CASSRDRSTDTQYF
>TRBV5-6
CASSLAKETQYF
>TRBV19
CASSMVGEPLHF
>TRBV6-4
CASAERGGSYNEQFF
>TRBV21-1
CASSKGQHTGELFF
>TRBV5-1
CASSLGGTANTEAFF
>TRBV5-1
CASSSFGVALIGTDTQYF
>TRBV2
CASSDVDRGNYGYTF
>TRBV7-9
CASSLGPNNSGNTIYF